This TCR beta chain was captured by sequencing in a study of T cell responses to AZD1222 COVID-19 vaccine. Whole-study results and caveats: Females made up more of the donors, who were largely white British, and clonal diversity may have come out too low. There were vaccine-associated CD4 TCRs across spike, dominant at 160-218 and 743-854. There were repertoire samples only from the period after the peak T cell response. Two AZD1222 administrations were followed by greater Spike-specific TCR breadth and depth.

Regarding this clone: Its antigen is as yet unknown.

The protocol was immunoSEQ multiplex PCR, while the TCRdb copy is restricted to in-frame clones and leaves out a portion. The sample includes 100,000 to 150,000 clones, roughly 88% of them seen just once. The V gene end was trimmed by 6 bases and the J gene end by 3 bases; junction bases not matched to a gene: 3. The CDR3 spans 15 residues. Germline CDR1 MNHEY, CDR2 SVGAGI. The rearrangement joins TRBV6-5 to TRBJ2-1; TRBD2 matches at 12 bases. This TCR derives from an adult in good health. The sequencing here drew on peripheral blood, taken on day 0 of MenACWY control vaccination. The CDR3 DNA is TGTGCCAGCAGGATACTAGCGGGGGGCTACAATGAGCAGTTCTTC. Protein product: CASRILAGGYNEQFF.